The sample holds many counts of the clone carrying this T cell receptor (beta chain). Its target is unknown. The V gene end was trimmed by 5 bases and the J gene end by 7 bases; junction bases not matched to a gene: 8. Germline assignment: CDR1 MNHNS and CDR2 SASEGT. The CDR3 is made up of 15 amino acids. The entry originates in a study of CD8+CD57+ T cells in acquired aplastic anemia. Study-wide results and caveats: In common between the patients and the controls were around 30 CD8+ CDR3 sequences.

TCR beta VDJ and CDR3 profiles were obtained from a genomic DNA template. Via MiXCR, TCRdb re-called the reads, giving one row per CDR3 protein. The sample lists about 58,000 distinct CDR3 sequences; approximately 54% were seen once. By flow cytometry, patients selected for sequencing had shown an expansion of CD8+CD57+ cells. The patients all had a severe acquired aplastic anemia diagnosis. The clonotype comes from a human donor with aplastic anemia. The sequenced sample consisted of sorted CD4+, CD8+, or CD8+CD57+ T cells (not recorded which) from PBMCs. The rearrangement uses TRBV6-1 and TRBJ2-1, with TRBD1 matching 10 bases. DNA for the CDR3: TGTGCCAGCAGTCTCGGGACAGGGGAAGGTAATGAGCAGTTCTTC. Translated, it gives CASSLGTGEGNEQFF.